This entry lists 14 T cell receptor beta chains sequenced from one sample in a study of blood T cell repertoires in COVID-19. Profiled with immunoSEQ multiplex PCR; TCRdb holds only in-frame clones, not every one. The sample holds about 41,000 clones, about 86% seen once. Sequencing was carried out using peripheral blood. Every receptor here comes from a woman older than 75 with active or convalescent COVID-19.

The gene calls are TRBV19 and TRBJ1-6; D unclear. Germline CDR1 LNHDA, CDR2 SQIVND (reference sequence). The CDR3 covers 14 residues. V was trimmed by 3 bases and J by 5 bases, leaving 8 bases between them. CDR3 coding DNA: TGTGCCAGTAGTATGCGGCGCAATAATTCACCCCTCCACTTT. Translated: CASSMRRNNSPLHF.

The chain combines TRBV19 with TRBJ2-5; 7 nucleotides align to TRBD2. V was clipped by 11 bases and J by 5 bases; unmatched bases: 8. The CDR3 sequence is 12 residues long. Germline-derived CDR1 and CDR2 are LNHDA and SQIVND (reference sequence). The CDR3 bases are TGTGCCGCAGGGCGGGGGTCGGAGACCCAGTACTTC. Its protein is CAAGRGSETQYF.

The chain has TRBV5-4 and TRBJ2-2; D might be TRBD2 (6 bases). V was cut by 10 bases and J by 5 bases, with 12 bases left in between. This CDR3 region has 12 residues. Germline CDR1 SGHNT, CDR2 YYREEE (reference sequence). CDR3 bases: TGTGCCGGAGGGACCTCGACCGGGGAGCTGTTTTTT. Its protein product is CAGGTSTGELFF.

Of note for this clone: At one boundary the junction diverges from the germline segment, which might be a read error. The CDR3 is CATLSSGTGAYERYF. For the CDR3, the DNA is TGTGCCACACTAAGCTCCGGGACAGGGGCTTACGAGCGGTACTTC. V gene TRBV6-5 combines with J gene TRBJ2-7; 10 bases match TRBD1. Per the germline V gene, CDR1 is MNHEY and CDR2 is SVGAGI. This CDR3 is 15 amino acids long.

The V gene is TRBV6-2 or TRBV6-3, the J gene TRBJ2-7; 11 bases are a match to TRBD2. Germline values: CDR1 MNHEY, CDR2 SVGEGT. Trimming cost V 6 bases and J 5 bases; bases outside gene matches: 6. The CDR3 is 14 residues long. The CDR3 reads CASSLLAGGNEQYF. CDR3 DNA sequence: TGTGCCAGCAGCCTCCTAGCGGGAGGCAACGAGCAGTACTTC.

Here the CDR3 reads CASLQQGSNQPQHF. CDR3 sequence (DNA): TGTGCCAGCCTTCAACAGGGTAGCAATCAGCCCCAGCATTTT. V gene TRBV28 combines with J gene TRBJ1-5, with D maybe TRBD1 (6 bases). This CDR3 is built from 14 residues. V lost 8 bases and J 0 bases, leaving 11 bases between the germline ends. Germline V CDR1 and CDR2: MDHEN, SYDVKM.

The V call is TRBV28, the J call TRBJ2-6; D is ambiguous. The V end was cut by 3 bases, the J end by 0 bases, with 9 bases between. The length of the CDR3 is 16 residues. Per the germline V gene, CDR1 is MDHEN and CDR2 is SYDVKM. In DNA, the CDR3 is TGTGCCAGCAGTTTGGCAGGTCCCTCTGGGGCCAACGTCCTGACTTTC. This gives the protein CASSLAGPSGANVLTF. The whole variable domain, filled in from reference TRBV28 and TRBJ2-6, reads DVKVTQSSRYLVKRTGEKVFLECVQDMDHENMFWYRQDPGLGLRLIYFSYDVKMKEKGDIPEGYSVSREKKERFSLILESASTNQTSMYLCASSLAGPSGANVLTFGAGSRLTVL.

This rearrangement joins TRBV27 to TRBJ2-1, with TRBD1 identical over 7 bases. The ends lost 5 bases at V and 5 bases at J; junction bases unmatched: 12. The germline CDR1 and CDR2 sequences are MNHEY and SMNVEV (reference sequence). This CDR3 comprises 16 residues. CDR3 nucleotides: TGTGCCAGCAGTCGACGGACAGGACTTAGGCACAATGAGCAGTTCTTC. This translates into CASSRRTGLRHNEQFF.

The genes are TRBV5-1 and TRBJ1-5; 7 nucleotides line up with TRBD1. CDR3 length: 13 amino acids. With 4 bases clipped from V and 4 bases from J, the junction kept 2 bases outside the gene matches. Per germline, CDR1 SGHRS and CDR2 YFSETQ. The CDR3 sequence: CASSMTGNQPQHF. The CDR3 nucleotides read TGCGCCAGCAGCATGACAGGGAATCAGCCCCAGCATTTT. The full variable domain, completed using reference TRBV5-1 and TRBJ1-5, is KAGVTQTPRYLIKTRGQQVTLSCSPISGHRSVSWYQQTPGQGLQFLFEYFSETQRNKGNFPGRFSGRQFSNSRSEMNVSTLELGDSALYLCASSMTGNQPQHFGDGTRLSIL.

V is TRBV19 and J is TRBJ1-1; D might be TRBD1 (6 bases). Per the germline V gene, CDR1 is LNHDA and CDR2 is SQIVND (reference sequence). The CDR3 is 17 residues long. Trimming cost V 7 bases and J 0 bases, with 21 bases left between them. This chain's CDR3 is CASISDSWTQMNTEAFF. The CDR3 nucleotides are TGTGCCAGTATTTCGGACAGTTGGACCCAAATGAACACTGAAGCTTTCTTT.

The chain joins TRBV4-2 to TRBJ1-1; D gene unclear. V lost 0 bases and J lost 4, with 15 bases in between. This CDR3 is built from 16 residues. Germline V lookup: CDR1 LGHNA, CDR2 YNFKEQ. The CDR3 sequence: CASSQDGRTLGTEAFF. The CDR3 nucleotides read TGTGCCAGCAGCCAAGATGGGCGTACCCTGGGCACTGAAGCTTTCTTT.

The chain has TRBV4-2 and TRBJ1-1, with TRBD1 matching 9 bases. The J segment lost 5 bases and the V segment lost 1 base, leaving 5 bases of the junction unmatched. This CDR3 has 15 residues. The germline gives CDR1 LGHNA, CDR2 YNFKEQ. The CDR3 DNA is TGTGCCAGCAGCCAAGCCGGGACAGGGCGGACTGAAGCTTTCTTT. Protein: CASSQAGTGRTEAFF.

This chain joins TRBV12-1 and TRBJ2-7; the table calls TRBD1, which could not be checked here. TRBV12-1 has pseudogene status. The CDR3 loop spans 18 amino acids. CDR3 protein: CASSSGRLIRVAYYEQYF. The CDR3, as DNA: TGTGCCAGCAGCTCCGGAAGACTCATCAGGGTAGCATATTACGAGCAGTACTTC.

V and J are TRBV19 and TRBJ2-1; 8 nucleotides line up with TRBD2. The CDR3 covers 13 residues. Germline loops: CDR1 LNHDA, CDR2 SQIVND (reference sequence). J lost 7 bases, V lost 8 bases, and 7 bases had no gene match. CDR3 amino acids: CASVREGYNEQFF. CDR3 DNA sequence: TGTGCCAGTGTCCGGGAGGGTTATAATGAGCAGTTCTTC.